This entry features one TCR beta chain sequence. The sample comes from a study of cytomegalovirus exposure and HLA in healthy donors. V shed 5 bases and J 5 bases; nucleotides not matched to a gene: 4. CDR3 length: 14 amino acids. Germline V gene sequence: CDR1 SGHNT, CDR2 YENEEA. The PCR made use of 60 Vbeta and 13 Jbeta primers. Sequenced by immunoSEQ multiplex PCR; TCRdb stores in-frame clones only, minus some. In the table there are 100,000 or so clones, 70% to 80% of which are singletons. The sequence was collected from a man aged 40-49 years in good health and CMV-seronegative. V usage is TRBV11-3 and J usage is TRBJ1-4; 8 nucleotides align to TRBD1. The sequenced sample was PBMCs. The CDR3 reads CASSTGTGNEKLFF. For the CDR3, the DNA is TGTGCCAGCAGCACTGGGACAGGAAATGAAAAACTGTTTTTT.